The table lists the clone carrying this T cell receptor (beta chain) with a count of one. Only in-frame clones appear in the TCRdb table, and some are missing; sequencing was by immunoSEQ multiplex PCR. The table includes some 470,000 clones, approximately 80% detected once. These data are taken from a study of shared clonotypes between healthy human individuals. V dropped 1 base and J dropped 1 base, with 5 bases sitting between them. Germline lookup yields CDR1 LNHNV and CDR2 YYDKDF (reference sequence). CDR3 size: 13 residues. The sample comprised PBMCs. V gene TRBV15 combines with J gene TRBJ2-7; D call uncertain. This clonotype was sampled from a woman in her 40s in good health. Some clones in this sample may be carry-over from other donors' samples. CDR3 protein: CATSRALSYEQYF. The CDR3 DNA is TGTGCCACCAGCAGAGCTCTTTCCTACGAGCAGTACTTC.